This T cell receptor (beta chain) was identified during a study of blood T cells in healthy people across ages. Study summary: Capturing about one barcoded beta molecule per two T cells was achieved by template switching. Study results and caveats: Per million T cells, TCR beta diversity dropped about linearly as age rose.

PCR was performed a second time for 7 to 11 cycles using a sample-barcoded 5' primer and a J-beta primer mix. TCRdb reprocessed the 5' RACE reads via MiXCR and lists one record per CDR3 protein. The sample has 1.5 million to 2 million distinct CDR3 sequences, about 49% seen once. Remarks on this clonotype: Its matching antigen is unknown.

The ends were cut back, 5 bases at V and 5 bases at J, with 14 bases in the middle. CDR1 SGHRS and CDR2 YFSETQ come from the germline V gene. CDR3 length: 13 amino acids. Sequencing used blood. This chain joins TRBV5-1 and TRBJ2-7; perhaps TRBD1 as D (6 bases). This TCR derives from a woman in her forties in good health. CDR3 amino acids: CASRPTTGHEQYF. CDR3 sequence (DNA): TGCGCCAGCAGACCTACAACAGGGCACGAGCAGTACTTC.